This is a list of T cell receptor beta chains from one sample in a study of blood T cell repertoires in COVID-19. The data were produced by immunoSEQ multiplex PCR, yet TCRdb's version contains in-frame clones alone and is incomplete. The sample carries roughly 53,000 clones, approximately 80% recorded once. Sequencing input: peripheral blood. These receptors were obtained from a man in his forties or fifties with acute or convalescent COVID-19. Both conserved end residues are part of each CDR3. The D gene is left open where the match is weak. Size is stated for part of the rows, as once, few or many counts, or as a class when the clone is expanded.

CDR3aa | CDR3nt | j_gene | abundance | d_gene | v_gene
CASTDRTAYEQYF | TGTGCCAGCACGGACAGGACCGCCTACGAGCAGTACTTC | TRBJ2-7 | - | TRBD1 | TRBV7-9
CASSYDRETQYF | TGTGCCAGCAGTTACGACAGGGAGACCCAGTACTTC | TRBJ2-5 | - | - | TRBV6-2/TRBV6-3
CASAFTVGDRDTGELFF | TGTGCTAGTGCCTTCACAGTTGGGGACAGGGACACCGGGGAGCTGTTTTTT | TRBJ2-2 | - | TRBD1 | TRBV12-5
CASSSSYEQYF | TGTGCCAGCAGCTCTTCCTACGAGCAGTACTTC | TRBJ2-7 | - | - | TRBV11-2
CASSQVYRGKPEAFF | TGTGCCAGCAGCCAAGTCTACAGGGGGAAGCCTGAAGCTTTCTTT | TRBJ1-1 | - | TRBD1 | TRBV3-1/TRBV3-2
CASSPSGTGNYGYTF | TGTGCCAGCTCACCATCCGGGACAGGCAACTATGGCTACACCTTC | TRBJ1-2 | few | TRBD1 | TRBV18
CASSHVVRGTEAFF | TGCGCCAGCAGCCACGTGGTCAGGGGGACTGAAGCTTTCTTT | TRBJ1-1 | - | TRBD1 | TRBV5-1
CASRRELYGYTF | TGTGCCAGCAGGAGGGAGCTTTATGGCTACACCTTC | TRBJ1-2 | - | - | TRBV12-3/TRBV12-4
CASSETGGSTEAFF | TGTGCCAGCAGCGAAACAGGGGGCAGCACTGAAGCTTTCTTT | TRBJ1-1 | - | TRBD1 | TRBV9
CASQGASGSYNEQFF | TGTGCCAGCCAAGGCGCTAGCGGCTCCTACAATGAGCAGTTCTTC | TRBJ2-1 | - | TRBD2 | TRBV28
CASSLREPNTEAFF | TGTGCCAGCAGCTTACGTGAGCCGAACACTGAAGCTTTCTTT | TRBJ1-1 | - | - | TRBV13
CSVARSGISYNEQFF | TGCAGCGTTGCACGAAGCGGGATATCCTACAATGAGCAGTTCTTC | TRBJ2-1 | - | TRBD2 | TRBV29-1
CASSKSWLAGGLDTQYF | TGTGCCAGCAGCAAAAGTTGGCTAGCGGGAGGGTTGGATACGCAGTATTTT | TRBJ2-3 | few | - | TRBV21-1
CASSLGTATNYGYTF | TGTGCCAGCAGCCTCGGGACAGCGACTAACTATGGCTACACCTTC | TRBJ1-2 | few | TRBD1 | TRBV14
CASSLYGEGGNEQFF | TGTGCCAGCAGCTTGTACGGGGAGGGGGGAAATGAGCAGTTCTTC | TRBJ2-1 | - | - | TRBV11-3
CASSVAGVIGELFF | TGTGCCAGTAGTGTGGCGGGAGTAATCGGGGAGCTGTTTTTT | TRBJ2-2 | - | TRBD2 | TRBV19
CASSLGTGVTEAFF | TGCGCCAGCAGCTTGGGGACAGGGGTCACTGAAGCTTTCTTT | TRBJ1-1 | - | TRBD1 | TRBV5-1
CASRFNARVGGSGYTF | TGTGCCAGCCGTTTTAATGCTAGGGTGGGGGGAAGCGGCTACACCTTC | TRBJ1-2 | - | - | TRBV28
CASSLGLRGGELFF | TGTGCCAGCAGCTTAGGGCTTAGGGGCGGGGAGCTGTTTTTT | TRBJ2-2 | - | - | TRBV11-2
CASSLTRNYGYTF | TGTGCCAGCAGTTTAACCAGGAACTATGGCTACACCTTC | TRBJ1-2 | - | - | TRBV12-3/TRBV12-4
CASSLNRGYTSPLHF | TGTGCCAGCAGTTTAAACAGGGGATATACTTCACCCCTCCACTTT | TRBJ1-6 | - | TRBD1 | TRBV27
CASSDLRASGFAPLHF | TGTGCCAGCAGTGATTTGAGGGCCTCGGGGTTTGCGCCCCTCCACTTT | TRBJ1-6 | once | - | TRBV27
CASSFSGTDFFSGNTIYF | TGTGCCAGCAGCTTCTCCGGGACAGACTTCTTCTCTGGAAACACCATATATTTT | TRBJ1-3 | once | TRBD1 | TRBV7-9
CATSDSQAGWTQETQYF | TGTGCCACCAGTGACAGCCAGGCGGGTTGGACTCAAGAGACCCAGTACTTC | TRBJ2-5 | - | - | TRBV24-1
CASSYSQDRGRLAEAFF | TGTGCCAGCAGTTACTCACAGGACAGGGGGCGCCTCGCTGAAGCTTTCTTT | TRBJ1-1 | - | TRBD1 | TRBV6-2/TRBV6-3
CASSSRSGETQYF | TGTGCCAGCAGTAGCCGGAGTGGAGAGACCCAGTACTTC | TRBJ2-5 | - | - | TRBV12-3/TRBV12-4
CASSAGSGNTIYF | TGTGCCAGCAGCGCAGGAAGCGGAAACACCATATATTTT | TRBJ1-3 | - | - | TRBV9
CASSFSAGSTYEQYF | TGCGCCAGCAGCTTTTCCGCAGGATCAACGTACGAGCAGTACTTC | TRBJ2-7 | - | - | TRBV5-1
CASSQGLADEQYF | TGTGCCAGCAGCCAGGGCCTAGCGGACGAGCAGTACTTC | TRBJ2-7 | - | TRBD2 | TRBV7-9
CATSDRLGLAGRTDTQYF | TGTGCCACCAGTGACCGACTGGGGCTAGCGGGCCGCACAGATACGCAGTATTTT | TRBJ2-3 | - | TRBD2 | TRBV24-1
CASSWGAYEQYF | TGTGCCAGCAGCTGGGGGGCCTACGAGCAGTACTTC | TRBJ2-7 | - | - | TRBV5-6
CASSHVQRLAEETQYF | TGTGCCAGCAGCCACGTTCAACGACTAGCGGAAGAGACCCAGTACTTC | TRBJ2-5 | - | TRBD2 | TRBV14
CASSLVGGGSGTEAFF | TGCGCCAGCAGCTTGGTGGGGGGAGGGAGTGGCACTGAAGCTTTCTTT | TRBJ1-1 | - | - | TRBV5-1
CASSQQQGYEQYF | TGCGCCAGCAGCCAACAACAGGGTTACGAGCAGTACTTC | TRBJ2-7 | - | - | TRBV4-1
CASSNGSSYNEQFF | TGTGCCAGCAGTAACGGGAGCTCCTACAATGAGCAGTTCTTC | TRBJ2-1 | - | - | TRBV6-5
CASSLSLASYEQYF | TGTGCCAGCAGCTTGTCCTTAGCGAGCTACGAGCAGTACTTC | TRBJ2-7 | once | - | TRBV11-2
CSAAPGALNEKLFF | TGCAGCGCGGCCCCAGGGGCCCTTAATGAAAAACTGTTTTTT | TRBJ1-4 | - | - | TRBV29-1
CASSEGQGLSNEQFF | TGCGCCAGCAGCGAGGGACAGGGGCTTAGCAATGAGCAGTTCTTC | TRBJ2-1 | - | TRBD1 | TRBV5-1
CASSQAYRGQETQYF | TGTGCCAGCAGCCAAGCCTACAGGGGTCAGGAGACCCAGTACTTC | TRBJ2-5 | - | TRBD1 | TRBV3-1/TRBV3-2
CASSPGGFNNEQFF | TGTGCCAGCAGCCCCGGGGGGTTTAACAATGAGCAGTTCTTC | TRBJ2-1 | - | TRBD2 | TRBV7-3
CASSLGGTGPTNEKLFF | TGCGCCAGCAGCTTGGGTGGAACAGGACCAACTAATGAAAAACTGTTTTTT | TRBJ1-4 | - | - | TRBV5-1
CASSPGGDEQYF | TGTGCCAGCTCACCGGGGGGGGACGAGCAGTACTTC | TRBJ2-7 | - | TRBD2 | TRBV18